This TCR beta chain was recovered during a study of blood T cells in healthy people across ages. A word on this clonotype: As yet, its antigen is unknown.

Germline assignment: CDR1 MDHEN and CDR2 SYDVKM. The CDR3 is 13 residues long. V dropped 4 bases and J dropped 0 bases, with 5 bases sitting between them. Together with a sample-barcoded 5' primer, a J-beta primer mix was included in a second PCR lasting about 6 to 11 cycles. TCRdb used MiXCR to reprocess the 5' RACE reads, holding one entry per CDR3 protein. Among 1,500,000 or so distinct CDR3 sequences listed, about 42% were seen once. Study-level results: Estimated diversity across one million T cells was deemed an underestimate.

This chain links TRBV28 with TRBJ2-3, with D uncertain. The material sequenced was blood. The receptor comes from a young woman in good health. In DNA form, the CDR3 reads TGTGCCAGCAGTTGGTGGAGCACAGATACGCAGTATTTT. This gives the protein CASSWWSTDTQYF.